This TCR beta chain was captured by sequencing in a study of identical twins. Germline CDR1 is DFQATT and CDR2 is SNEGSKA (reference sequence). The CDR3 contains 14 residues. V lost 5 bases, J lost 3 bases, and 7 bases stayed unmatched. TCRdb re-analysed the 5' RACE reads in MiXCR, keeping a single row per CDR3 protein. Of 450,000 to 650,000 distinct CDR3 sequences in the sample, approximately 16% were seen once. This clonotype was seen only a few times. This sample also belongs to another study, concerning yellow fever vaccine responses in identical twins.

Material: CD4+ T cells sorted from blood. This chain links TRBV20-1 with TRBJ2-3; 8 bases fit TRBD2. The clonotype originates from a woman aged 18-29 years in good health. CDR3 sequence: CSADNQRGTDTQYF. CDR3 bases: TGCAGTGCTGATAATCAGCGGGGGACAGATACGCAGTATTTT.